Following are 13 T cell receptor beta chains from one sample sequenced in a study of blood T cells in healthy people across ages. The authors ran a second PCR of about 7 to 11 cycles using a sample-barcoded 5' primer and a J-beta primer mix. TCRdb re-called the 5' RACE reads through MiXCR, storing one row per CDR3 protein. The sample yields about 1.8 million distinct CDR3 sequences, roughly 50% seen once. Sequenced sample: blood. The receptors shown here come from a woman aged 40-49 years in good health.

This clonotype has a handful of counts. The chain is built from TRBV28 and TRBJ1-5; 7 nucleotides agree with TRBD1. The germline gives CDR1 MDHEN, CDR2 SYDVKM. The CDR3 totals 15 residues. Trimming at V came to 4 bases and at J to 4 bases, leaving 7 bases not matched to a gene. The CDR3 DNA reads TGTGCCAGCAGTTCACCGACAGGGAGGAATCAGCCCCAGCATTTT. Its translation: CASSSPTGRNQPQHF.

The table lists this clonotype with many counts. The chain links TRBV4-3 to TRBJ2-7; D is ambiguous. The V gene lost 0 bases and the J gene lost 7 bases, with 13 bases spanning the gap. Germline V gene data show CDR1 as LGHNA and CDR2 as YSLEER. This CDR3 is 14 amino acids long. The CDR3 region has the DNA TGCGCCAGCAGCCAAGATGATTCCGGCCTTGAGCAGTACTTC. It encodes CASSQDDSGLEQYF.

A few counts support this clonotype. This chain uses TRBV28 with TRBJ2-5; 10 nucleotides line up with TRBD1. Losses at the gene ends were 6 bases for V and 7 bases for J; bases not matched to a gene: 2. Per the germline V gene, CDR1 is MDHEN and CDR2 is SYDVKM. The CDR3 length is 12 residues. Here the CDR3 DNA reads TGTGCCAGCAGAAGACAGGGGGCGACCCAGTACTTC. It yields the protein CASRRQGATQYF.

The chain combines TRBV6-5 with TRBJ2-7; 7 nucleotides match TRBD2. V gave up 7 bases and J gave up 5 bases; unmatched junction bases: 11. This CDR3 has 14 amino acids. Germline CDR1 reads MNHEY; CDR2 reads SVGAGI. CDR3 protein: CASNRQGDYHEQYF. DNA of the CDR3: TGTGCCAGCAACCGACAAGGGGACTATCACGAGCAGTACTTC.

CDR3 loop: CASSLVAGGLADTQYF. In DNA form, the CDR3 reads TGTGCCAGCAGCTTGGTTGCGGGGGGCCTGGCAGATACGCAGTATTTT. J is TRBJ2-3 and V is TRBV5-6; 8 bases map to TRBD2. The CDR3 extends over 16 amino acids. The junction had 7 bases not matched to a gene; V was cut back by 0 bases and J by 4 bases. Germline V CDR1 and CDR2: SGHDT, YYEEEE.

CDR3 sequence reads: CASSPSGTTNQPQHF. CDR3 DNA sequence: TGCGCCAGCAGCCCGTCCGGGACCACCAATCAGCCCCAGCATTTT. The rearrangement uses TRBV5-1 and TRBJ1-5; D might be TRBD1 (5 bases). Trimming removed 4 bases from V and 3 bases from J, with 14 bases in between. There are 15 residues in the CDR3. From germline, CDR1 is SGHRS and CDR2 YFSETQ.

This sequence joins TRBV5-1 and TRBJ1-1; D is perhaps TRBD1 (5 bases). Germline values: CDR1 SGHRS, CDR2 YFSETQ. The V gene lost 8 bases and the J gene lost 6 bases, with 20 bases spanning the gap. The CDR3 length is 14 residues. The CDR3 loop reads CASARGDVGAEAFF. Here the CDR3 DNA reads TGCGCCAGTGCGCGGGGGGACGTTGGCGCTGAAGCTTTCTTT.

In this sample, this clonotype turned up once. A read error may explain this, as a much larger clone is one base away. J is TRBJ2-6 and V is TRBV7-9; perhaps TRBD1 as D (5 bases). The CDR3 is 15 residues long. Germline V CDR1 and CDR2: SEHNR, FQNEAQ (reference sequence). The CDR3 DNA reads as TGTGCCAGCAGCTTAGGAGAGTCTGGGGCCGACGTCCTGACTTTC. Its translation: CASSLGESGADVLTF. The complete variable domain, with remaining parts taken from reference TRBV7-9 and TRBJ2-6, reads DTGVSQNPRHKITKRGQNVTFRCDPISEHNRLYWYRQTLGQGPEFLTYFQNEAQLEKSRLLSDRFSAERPKGSFSTLEIQRTEQGDSAMYLCASSLGESGADVLTFGAGSRLTVL.

This clonotype was seen a handful of times. V gene TRBV5-1 combines with J gene TRBJ1-6; D uncertain. CDR1 SGHRS and CDR2 YFSETQ come from the germline V gene. This CDR3 contains 14 residues. V lost 0 bases to trimming and J lost 9 bases, with 10 bases between them. CDR3 sequence reads: CASSLDQRVSPLHF. CDR3 bases: TGCGCCAGCAGCTTGGACCAGCGAGTTTCACCCCTCCACTTT.

The gene calls are TRBV6-5 and TRBJ2-1; 7 positions agree with TRBD1. Per the germline V gene, CDR1 is MNHEY and CDR2 is SVGAGI. The CDR3 covers 16 residues. Trimming cost V 4 bases and J 0 bases; bases outside gene matches: 6. CDR3 bases: TGTGCCAGCAGTTGGACAGGTGATAGCTCCTACAATGAGCAGTTCTTC. Its translation is CASSWTGDSSYNEQFF.

This chain links TRBV12-3 or TRBV12-4 with TRBJ1-6; D is possibly TRBD1 (5 bases). This CDR3 region has 14 residues. V lost 7 bases, J lost 10 bases, and 17 bases lay in between. CDR3 region: CASTRDAGNSPLHF. CDR3 nucleotide sequence: TGTGCCAGCACTCGGGACGCCGGCAACTCACCCCTCCACTTT.

The chain links TRBV6-2 or TRBV6-3 to TRBJ1-4; no reliable D call. Trimming took 3 bases from V and 6 from J, leaving 5 bases between them. CDR3 size: 12 residues. The V gene's germline CDR1 is MNHEY and CDR2 SVGEGT. CDR3 sequence: CASSYIHEKLFF. For the CDR3, the DNA is TGTGCCAGCAGTTATATCCATGAAAAACTGTTTTTT.

The chain couples TRBV5-4 to TRBJ2-5; D gene uncertain. Trimming cost V 3 bases and J 11 bases, with 14 bases left between them. The CDR3 spans 12 residues. Germline-derived CDR1 and CDR2 are SGHNT and YYREEE (reference sequence). The DNA for the CDR3 is TGTGCCAGCAGCTCCCCTCTGGCTGAGCAGTACTTC. Translated, it gives CASSSPLAEQYF.